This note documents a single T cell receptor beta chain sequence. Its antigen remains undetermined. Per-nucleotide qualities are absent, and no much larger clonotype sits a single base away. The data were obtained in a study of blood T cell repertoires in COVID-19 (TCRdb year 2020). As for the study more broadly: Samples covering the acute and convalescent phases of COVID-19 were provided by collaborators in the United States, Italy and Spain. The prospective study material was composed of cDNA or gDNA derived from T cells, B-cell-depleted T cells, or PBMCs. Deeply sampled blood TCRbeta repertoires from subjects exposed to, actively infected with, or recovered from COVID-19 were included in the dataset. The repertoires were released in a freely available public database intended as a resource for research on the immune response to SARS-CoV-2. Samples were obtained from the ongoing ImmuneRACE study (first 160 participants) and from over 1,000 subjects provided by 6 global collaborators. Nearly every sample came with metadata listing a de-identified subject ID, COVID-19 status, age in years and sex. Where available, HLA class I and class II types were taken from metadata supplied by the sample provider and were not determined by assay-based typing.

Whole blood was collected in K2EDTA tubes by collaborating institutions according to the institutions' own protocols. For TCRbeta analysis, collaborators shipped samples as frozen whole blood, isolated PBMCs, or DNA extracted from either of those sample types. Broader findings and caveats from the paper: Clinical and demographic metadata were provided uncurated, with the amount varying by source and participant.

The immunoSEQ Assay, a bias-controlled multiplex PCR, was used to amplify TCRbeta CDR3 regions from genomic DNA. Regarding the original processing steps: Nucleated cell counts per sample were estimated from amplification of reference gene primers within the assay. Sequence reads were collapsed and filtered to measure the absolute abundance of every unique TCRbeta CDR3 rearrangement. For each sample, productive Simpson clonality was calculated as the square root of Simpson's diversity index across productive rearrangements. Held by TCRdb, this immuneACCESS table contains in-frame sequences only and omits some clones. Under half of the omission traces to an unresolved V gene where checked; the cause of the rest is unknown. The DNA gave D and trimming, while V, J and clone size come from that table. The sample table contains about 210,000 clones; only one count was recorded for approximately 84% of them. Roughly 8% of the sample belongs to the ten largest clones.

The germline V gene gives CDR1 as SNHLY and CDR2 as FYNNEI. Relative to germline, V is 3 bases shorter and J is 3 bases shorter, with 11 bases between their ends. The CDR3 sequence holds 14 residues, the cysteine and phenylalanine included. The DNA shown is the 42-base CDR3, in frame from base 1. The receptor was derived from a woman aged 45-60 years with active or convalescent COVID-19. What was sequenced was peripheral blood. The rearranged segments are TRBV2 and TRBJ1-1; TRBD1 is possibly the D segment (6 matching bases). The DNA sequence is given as TGTGCCAGCAGTGAGCGACAGGCCTACACTGAAGCTTTCTTT. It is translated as CASSERQAYTEAFF. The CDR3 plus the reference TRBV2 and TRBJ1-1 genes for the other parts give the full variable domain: EPEVTQTPSHQVTQMGQEVILRCVPISNHLYFYWYRQILGQKVEFLVSFYNNEISEKSEIFDDQFSVERPDGSNFTLKIRSTKLEDSAMYFCASSERQAYTEAFFGQGTRLTVV.